This TCR beta chain was sequenced during a study of vaccination effects on CD4 cells after COVID-19 (dated by TCRdb to 2022 to 2024). A note on the overall study: Post-vaccine samples across the study were collected a median of 72 days after the second dose, with a range of 14 to 241. SARS-CoV-2 spike-specific CD4+ TCR repertoires were compared before and after mRNA vaccination in COVID-19 convalescent patients and in infection-naive vaccine recipients. Cultures from other donors in the study were sequenced using the Oncomine TCR Beta short-read assay on an Illumina iSeq 100. A total of 10 COVID-19 convalescent patients and a handful of SARS-CoV-2-naive healthy vaccine recipients were included in the full study. Paper-wide results and their limitations: At late post-vaccination timepoints, both infection-induced and vaccine-induced clones showed marked clonal contraction, consistent with waning T cell responses. In healthy vaccine recipients, vaccine-induced clones were almost all SARS-CoV-2 mono-reactive, with only 1 of 255 being cross-reactive with common cold coronaviruses. The study was limited by a small number of convalescent patients and lacked early post-infection timepoints.

In the ViraFEST assay, PBMC were stimulated with viral peptide pools, and TCR sequencing was then used to find antigen-specific CD4+ T cell clonotypes based on their expansion. After more than 9 days of culture, CD4+ T cells were isolated with the EasySep CD4+ T cell isolation kit. Two doses of either the BNT162b2 or the mRNA-1273 mRNA SARS-CoV-2 vaccine were administered to participants. The absence of prior SARS-CoV-2 infection in healthy vaccine recipients was confirmed by negative nucleocapsid antibodies before and after vaccination. Approximately 2 million PBMC per well were cultured in IMDM with 5% human AB serum, around 9.1 IU/ml IL-2 and gentamicin, plus 10 ug/ml peptides. On days 3 and 7, half of the culture medium was replaced with fresh IL-2-containing medium. Unless noted otherwise, every peptide stimulation condition was cultured in triplicate wells. PBMC were separated from whole blood using Ficoll-Paque Plus gradient centrifugation and were then either cryopreserved at -140C or used fresh. The overlapping peptide pools covered the spike proteins of SARS-CoV-2 and of the common cold coronaviruses HCoV-NL63, HCoV-OC43 and HCoV-229E. The QIAamp micro DNA kit was used to extract genomic DNA from the cultured CD4+ T cells.

Concerning this clone itself: Its antigen specificity is not known. No much larger clonotype is one base removed from it; base qualities were not supplied.

The junction shows trimming of 6 bases on V and 12 bases on J, and the gene matches do not reach 13 bases of it. For CDR1 and CDR2, the germline V gene lists SNHLY and FYNNEI. Including cysteine and phenylalanine, the CDR3 has 14 amino acids. The DNA shown is the 42-base CDR3, in frame from base 1. Library construction relied on the immunoSEQ multiplex PCR assay. TCR beta CDR3 sequencing was performed on DNA from the cultured, isolated CD4+ T cells. The original methods were these. Non-productive TCR sequences were removed and reads were trimmed to the CDR3 region, keeping CDR3s of at least 7 amino acids. The MANAFEST web app was used to pick out antigen-specific clonotypes by comparing their expansion in peptide wells with that in reference cultures. For clones to be considered positive, expansion at FDR<0.05 versus reference and all other wells, an odds ratio above 5, and a frequency above 0.1% in two replicate wells were required. A clonotype was called cross-reactive if it was significantly expanded both in SARS-CoV-2 spike wells and in at least one common cold coronavirus spike condition. CDR3 similarity was assessed by Levenshtein distance with the stringdist R package, and unrooted trees were built with ape in R 3.6.1. TCRdb retrieved this table from immuneACCESS and kept in-frame rearrangements only. Not all clones are present; in checked studies, unresolved V genes account for under half, and no reason is known for the remainder. V, J and clone size reflect that table, while D and trimming were determined from the DNA. The sample has some 50,000 clones on record, around 80% of them singletons. The ten largest clones add up to less than 15% of the sample.

The sequencing used CD4+ T cells from PBMCs cultured with HCoV-OC43 spike peptides, collected after COVID-19 vaccination. The cell subset or site label here, explained by the study, means: HCoV-OC43 spike overlapping peptide pool stimulation. The chain links TRBV2 with TRBJ2-5; 10 nucleotides in the junction match TRBD2. The source is a human donor who received a COVID-19 vaccine. The DNA sequence is as follows: TGTGCCAGCAGCCTCGGGCCAACTAGCGGGGCCGAGTACTTC. Its product reads: CASSLGPTSGAEYF.